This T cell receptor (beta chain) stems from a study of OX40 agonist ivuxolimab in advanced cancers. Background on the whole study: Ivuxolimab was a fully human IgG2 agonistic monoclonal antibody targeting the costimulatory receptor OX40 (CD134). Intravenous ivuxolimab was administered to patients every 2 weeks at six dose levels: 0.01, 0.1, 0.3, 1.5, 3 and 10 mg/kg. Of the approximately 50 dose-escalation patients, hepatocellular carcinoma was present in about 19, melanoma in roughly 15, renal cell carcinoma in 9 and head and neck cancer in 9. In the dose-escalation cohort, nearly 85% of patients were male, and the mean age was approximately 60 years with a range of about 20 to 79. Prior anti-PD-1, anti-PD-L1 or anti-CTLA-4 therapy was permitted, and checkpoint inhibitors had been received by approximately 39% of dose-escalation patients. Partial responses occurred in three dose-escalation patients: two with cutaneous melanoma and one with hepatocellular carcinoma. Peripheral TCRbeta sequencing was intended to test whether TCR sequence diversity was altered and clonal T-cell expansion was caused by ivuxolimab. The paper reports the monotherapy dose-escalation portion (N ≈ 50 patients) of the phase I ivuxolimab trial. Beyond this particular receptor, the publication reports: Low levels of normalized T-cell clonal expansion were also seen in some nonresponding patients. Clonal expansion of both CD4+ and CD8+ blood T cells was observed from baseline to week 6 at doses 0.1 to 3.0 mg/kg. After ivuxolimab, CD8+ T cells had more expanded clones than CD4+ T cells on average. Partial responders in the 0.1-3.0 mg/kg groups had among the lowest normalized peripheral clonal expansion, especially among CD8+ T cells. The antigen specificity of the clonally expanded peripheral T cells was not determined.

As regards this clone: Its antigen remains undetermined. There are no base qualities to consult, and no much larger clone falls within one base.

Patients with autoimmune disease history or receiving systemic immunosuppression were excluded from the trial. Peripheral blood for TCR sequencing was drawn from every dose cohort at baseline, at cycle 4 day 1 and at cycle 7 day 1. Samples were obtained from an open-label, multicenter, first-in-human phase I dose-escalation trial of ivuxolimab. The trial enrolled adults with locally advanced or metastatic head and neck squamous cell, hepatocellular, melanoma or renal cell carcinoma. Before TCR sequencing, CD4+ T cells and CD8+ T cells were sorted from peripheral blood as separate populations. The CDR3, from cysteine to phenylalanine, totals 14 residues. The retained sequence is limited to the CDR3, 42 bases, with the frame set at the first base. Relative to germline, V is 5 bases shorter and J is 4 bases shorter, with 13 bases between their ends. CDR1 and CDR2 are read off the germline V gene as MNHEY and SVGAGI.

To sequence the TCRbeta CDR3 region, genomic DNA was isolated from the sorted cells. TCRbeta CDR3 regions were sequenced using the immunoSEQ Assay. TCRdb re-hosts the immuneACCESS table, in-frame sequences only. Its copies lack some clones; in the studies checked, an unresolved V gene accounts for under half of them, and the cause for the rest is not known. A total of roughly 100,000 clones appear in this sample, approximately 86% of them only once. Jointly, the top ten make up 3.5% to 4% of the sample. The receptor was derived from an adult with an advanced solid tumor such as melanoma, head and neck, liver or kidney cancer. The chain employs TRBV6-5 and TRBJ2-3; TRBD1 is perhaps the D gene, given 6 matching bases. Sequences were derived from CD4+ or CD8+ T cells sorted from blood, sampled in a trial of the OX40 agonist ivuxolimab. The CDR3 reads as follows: CASSPQGIPDTQYF. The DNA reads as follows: TGTGCCAGCAGTCCCCAGGGGATCCCAGATACGCAGTATTTT.